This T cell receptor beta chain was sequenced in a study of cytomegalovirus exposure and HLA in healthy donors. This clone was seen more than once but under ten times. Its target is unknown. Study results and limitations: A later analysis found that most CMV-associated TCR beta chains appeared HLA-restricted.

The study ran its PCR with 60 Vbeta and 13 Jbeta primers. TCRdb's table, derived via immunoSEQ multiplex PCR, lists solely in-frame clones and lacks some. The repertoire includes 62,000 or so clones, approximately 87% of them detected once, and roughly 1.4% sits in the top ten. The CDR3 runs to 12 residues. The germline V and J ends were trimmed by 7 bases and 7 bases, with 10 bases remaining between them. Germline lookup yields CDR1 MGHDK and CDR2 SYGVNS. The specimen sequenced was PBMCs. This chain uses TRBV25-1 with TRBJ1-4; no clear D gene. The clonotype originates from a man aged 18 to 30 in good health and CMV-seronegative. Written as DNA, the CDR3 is TGTGCCAGCATTTTAGGGAGTGAAAAACTGTTTTTT. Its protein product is CASILGSEKLFF.